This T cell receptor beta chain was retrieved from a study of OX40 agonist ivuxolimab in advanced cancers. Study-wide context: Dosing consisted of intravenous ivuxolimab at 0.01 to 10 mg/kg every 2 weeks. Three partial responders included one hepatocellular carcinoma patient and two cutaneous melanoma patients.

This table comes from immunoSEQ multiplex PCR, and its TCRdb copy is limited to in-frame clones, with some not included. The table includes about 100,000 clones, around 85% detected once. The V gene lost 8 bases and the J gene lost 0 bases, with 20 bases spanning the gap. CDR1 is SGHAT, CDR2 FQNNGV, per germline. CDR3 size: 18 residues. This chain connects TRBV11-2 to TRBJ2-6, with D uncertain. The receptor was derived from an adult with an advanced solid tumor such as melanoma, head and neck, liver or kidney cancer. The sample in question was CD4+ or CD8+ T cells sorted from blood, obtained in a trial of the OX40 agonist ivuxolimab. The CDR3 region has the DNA TGTGCCAGCGCCCTTAGGCAGGAGACGTACTCTGGGGCCAACGTCCTGACTTTC. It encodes CASALRQETYSGANVLTF.